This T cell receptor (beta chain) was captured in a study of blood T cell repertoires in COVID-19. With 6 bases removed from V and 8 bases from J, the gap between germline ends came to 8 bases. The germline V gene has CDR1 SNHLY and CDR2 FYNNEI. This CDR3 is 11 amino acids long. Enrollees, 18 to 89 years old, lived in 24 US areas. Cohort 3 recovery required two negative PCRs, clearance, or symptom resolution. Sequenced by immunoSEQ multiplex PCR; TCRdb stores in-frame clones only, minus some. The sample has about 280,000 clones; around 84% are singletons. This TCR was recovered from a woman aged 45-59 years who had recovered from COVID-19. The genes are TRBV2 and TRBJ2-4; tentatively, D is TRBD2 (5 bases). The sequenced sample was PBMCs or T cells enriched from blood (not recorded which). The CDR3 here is CASRGGDIQYF. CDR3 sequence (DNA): TGTGCCAGCAGAGGAGGAGACATTCAGTACTTC.